These T cell receptor beta chains were read from a single sample in a study of quantifying T cell responses using KT2 cells. Via MiXCR, TCRdb re-called the UMI-ligation and nested PCR reads, giving one row per CDR3 protein. Altogether 25,000 to 35,000 distinct CDR3 sequences are present, around 10% being singletons, with the ten largest covering roughly 9%. Specimen: PBMCs spiked with cells of the T cell clone KT2. These receptors all come from a human donor. Each CDR3 is given without its conserved first and last residue. The D gene is left open where the match is weak. Expanded clones are given a class, and other clones once, few, many or no size at all.

>.|.|TRBV2|TRBJ2-3
ASSAPFTDTKY
>TRBD2|.|TRBV6-4|TRBJ2-1
ASRRTSGDYNEQF
>TRBD2|many|TRBV4-2|TRBJ2-1
ASSQARGGSEQF
>.|medium-sized|TRBV27|TRBJ1-5
ASSESYSSNQPQH
>TRBD1|many|TRBV12-3/TRBV12-4|TRBJ1-1
ASSLGDSYTEAF
>.|.|TRBV7-9|TRBJ2-7
ASSSPYEQY
>.|few|TRBV28|TRBJ2-3
ASSPQGSRTDTQY
>.|.|TRBV5-1|TRBJ2-1
ASSLVAQSYNEQF
>.|few|TRBV5-6|TRBJ1-2
ASSLVTSSEHGYT
>.|.|TRBV18|TRBJ1-1
ASSPPEGMNTEAF
>TRBD2|.|TRBV20-1|TRBJ2-7
SARVSGRTYEQY
>.|.|TRBV6-1|TRBJ2-7
ASRAGQSYEQY
>.|.|TRBV7-8|TRBJ1-3
ASSLAPMKASRD
>TRBD1|.|TRBV7-9|TRBJ1-1
ASSWGQGLRLGTEAF